One TCR beta chain is described in this entry. The entry originates in a study of blood T cell repertoires in COVID-19. Study in general: T cells, B-cell-depleted T cells, or PBMCs supplied cDNA or gDNA.

Original analysis: Reference gene primers were amplified, and this amplification served to estimate nucleated cell counts. Only in-frame clones appear in the TCRdb table, and some are missing; sequencing was by immunoSEQ multiplex PCR. From that table come the V and J calls and clone size; the DNA was used to work out D and trimming. The sample has fewer than 120,000 clones; 70% to 80% are singletons. Germline CDR1 is SGDLS and CDR2 is YYNGEE. This CDR3 spans 14 amino acids. Trimming at V came to 5 bases and at J to 0 bases, leaving 0 bases not matched to a gene. What was sequenced was peripheral blood. The chain carries TRBV9 and TRBJ2-2, with TRBD1 identical over 8 bases. The sequence was obtained from an older woman with acute or convalescent COVID-19. Here the CDR3 reads CASRDRANTGELFF. The DNA for the CDR3 is TGTGCCAGCAGGGACAGGGCGAACACCGGGGAGCTGTTTTTT.